This T cell receptor beta chain derives from a study of cytotoxic CD8 clonotypes in ibrutinib-treated CLL. Study context: The taking of response samples occurred after a median about 12 months of treatment, with a range of 6 to 36. Study findings and constraints: T-cell clonality at baseline went above that of age-matched healthy donors and rose and fell with circulating CD8+ T-cell counts.

Germline loops: CDR1 MNHNS, CDR2 SASEGT. With 7 bases removed from V and 1 base from J, the gap between germline ends came to 8 bases. This CDR3 region has 13 residues. Measured with immunoSEQ multiplex PCR; TCRdb has only the in-frame clones, and not every one. This sample has 150,000 or so clones; approximately 80% occur once, and the top ten carry approximately 7.6%. As concerns this clone: What it recognizes is unknown.

The J gene is TRBJ1-3, the V gene TRBV6-1, with D possibly matching TRBD1 (5 bases). The sample consisted of PBMCs, taken after 36 months of ibrutinib treatment. This TCR derives from a human donor with chronic lymphocytic leukemia. Here the CDR3 reads CASNTGSGNTIYF. DNA for the CDR3: TGTGCCAGCAATACAGGTTCTGGAAACACCATATATTTT.